Listed below are T cell receptor beta chains from one sample, sequenced in a study of cytomegalovirus exposure and HLA in healthy donors. The assay was immunoSEQ multiplex PCR, and TCRdb's table has in-frame clones only and misses some. The repertoire holds about 140,000 clones, 80% to 85% seen once, with roughly 1.2% in the top ten. Sequencing was carried out using PBMCs. Source of these receptors: a male donor in good health and CMV-seropositive. CDR3s include the opening cysteine and the closing phenylalanine or tryptophan. The D gene is left open where the match is weak. Clone size is not always given. Where it is, it says once, few, many or a class for expanded clones.

j_call	d_call	v_call	clone_size	cdr3_aa	cdr3_nt
TRBJ1-1	NA	TRBV5-1	few	CASSLNGGIGKGTEAFF	TGCGCCAGCAGCTTGAACGGGGGGATAGGTAAGGGCACTGAAGCTTTCTTT
TRBJ1-1	NA	TRBV13	NA	CASSQGGTEAFF	TGTGCCAGCAGTCAGGGTGGTACTGAAGCTTTCTTT
TRBJ2-1	NA	TRBV7-8	NA	CASSKLQGSEQFF	TGTGCCAGCAGCAAATTACAGGGAAGTGAGCAGTTCTTC
TRBJ1-5	NA	TRBV2	few	CASSLQGTQPQHF	TGTGCCAGCAGTTTACAGGGAACTCAGCCCCAGCATTTT
TRBJ1-1	TRBD1	TRBV6-5	few	CASSRQGSIEAFF	TGTGCCAGCAGTCGACAGGGATCCATCGAAGCTTTCTTT
TRBJ1-2	NA	TRBV19	NA	CATTQGLGYGYTF	TGTGCCACCACCCAGGGCTTGGGCTATGGCTACACCTTC
TRBJ2-5	TRBD1	TRBV28	NA	CASSPLDREETQYF	TGTGCCAGCAGCCCACTCGACAGGGAAGAGACCCAGTACTTC
TRBJ1-1	NA	TRBV10-3	NA	CAIRPGGTEAFF	TGTGCCATCAGACCCGGTGGCACTGAAGCTTTCTTT
TRBJ1-6	TRBD1	TRBV2	NA	CARTTTDRGQDSPLHF	TGTGCCAGGACAACTACGGACAGGGGGCAGGATTCACCCCTCCACTTT
TRBJ2-7	TRBD2	TRBV4-1	NA	CASSPAGSYEQYF	TGCGCCAGCAGCCCAGCGGGGTCCTACGAGCAGTACTTC
TRBJ2-3	TRBD2	TRBV4-3	NA	CASSQAGGRAADTQYF	TGCGCCAGCAGCCAAGCTGGCGGGAGGGCCGCAGATACGCAGTATTTT
TRBJ2-3	TRBD2	TRBV7-2	NA	CASSQRLAGTTDTQYF	TGTGCCAGCAGCCAGCGACTAGCGGGGACCACAGATACGCAGTATTTT
TRBJ2-2	TRBD1	TRBV9	once	CASSGPPGQSTGELFF	TGTGCCAGCAGCGGTCCCCCGGGACAGAGCACCGGGGAGCTGTTTTTT
TRBJ2-5	NA	TRBV6-1	NA	CASSPGGQETQYF	TGTGCCAGCAGCCCCGGAGGCCAAGAGACCCAGTACTTC
TRBJ2-1	TRBD2	TRBV11-3	NA	CASSTSWERGVNYNEQFF	TGTGCCAGCAGCACATCGTGGGAGCGGGGGGTAAACTACAATGAGCAGTTCTTC
TRBJ2-7	NA	TRBV27	NA	CASSLRNEQYF	TGTGCCAGCAGTTTGAGGAACGAGCAGTACTTC
TRBJ2-1	TRBD2	TRBV6-1	once	CASGTSVSLSNEQFF	TGTGCCAGCGGGACTAGCGTATCCCTGTCCAATGAGCAGTTCTTC
TRBJ2-5	NA	TRBV21-1	NA	CASSKPSVGGGGGETQYF	TGTGCCAGCAGCAAACCCTCCGTTGGAGGGGGCGGGGGGGAGACCCAGTACTTC
TRBJ1-2	NA	TRBV4-2	NA	CASSQAEGGNYGYTF	TGTGCCAGCAGCCAAGCGGAGGGCGGGAACTATGGCTACACCTTC
TRBJ2-1	TRBD2	TRBV2	NA	CASSVLAGNNEQFF	TGTGCCAGCAGTGTACTAGCGGGGAACAATGAGCAGTTCTTC